This entry features one T cell receptor (beta chain) sequence. The V gene end was trimmed by 4 bases and the J gene end by 4 bases; junction bases not matched to a gene: 13. The length of the CDR3 is 16 residues. Per germline, CDR1 SGHDN and CDR2 FVKESK. TCRdb keeps only in-frame clones here, not all; method: immunoSEQ multiplex PCR. The repertoire has about 270,000 clones, over 75% of them found once; the top ten carry over 2%. These data come from a study of blood T cell repertoires in COVID-19. Recovered status applied to Cohort 3 donors who had two consecutive negative PCRs. It also applied to those with clearance or with symptom resolution.

The source is a woman between 18 and 29 years old who had recovered from COVID-19. This rearrangement joins TRBV14 to TRBJ2-7; 7 bases map to TRBD2. Input material: PBMCs or T cells enriched from blood (not recorded which). The CDR3 protein is CASSRAGPTDFYEQYF. The CDR3 DNA reads TGTGCCAGCAGCCGAGCGGGGCCGACGGATTTTTACGAGCAGTACTTC.